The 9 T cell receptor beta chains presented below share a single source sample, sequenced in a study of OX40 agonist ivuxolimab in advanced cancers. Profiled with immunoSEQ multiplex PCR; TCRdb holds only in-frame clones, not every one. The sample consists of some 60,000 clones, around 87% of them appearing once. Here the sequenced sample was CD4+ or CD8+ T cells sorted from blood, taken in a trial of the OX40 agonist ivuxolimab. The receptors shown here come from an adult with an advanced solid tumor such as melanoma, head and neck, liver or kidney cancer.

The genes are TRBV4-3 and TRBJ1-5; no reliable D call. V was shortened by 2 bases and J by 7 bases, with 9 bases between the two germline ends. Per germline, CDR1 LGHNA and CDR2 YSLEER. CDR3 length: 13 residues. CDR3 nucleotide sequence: TGCGCCAGCAGCCAACACCGCGGACAGCCCCAGCATTTT. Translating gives CASSQHRGQPQHF.

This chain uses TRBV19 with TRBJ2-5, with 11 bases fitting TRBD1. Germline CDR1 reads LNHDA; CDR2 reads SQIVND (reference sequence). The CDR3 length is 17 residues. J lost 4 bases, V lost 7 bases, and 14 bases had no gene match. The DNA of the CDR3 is TGTGCCAGTACCGCACGGACAGGGGGCAGGGTGGGAGAGACCCAGTACTTC. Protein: CASTARTGGRVGETQYF.

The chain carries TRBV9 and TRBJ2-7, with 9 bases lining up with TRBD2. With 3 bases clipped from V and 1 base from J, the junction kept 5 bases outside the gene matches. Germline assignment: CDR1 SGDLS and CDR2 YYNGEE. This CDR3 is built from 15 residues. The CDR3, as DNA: TGTGCCAGCAGCGCCGCTAGCGGGGATTCCTACGAGCAGTACTTC. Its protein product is CASSAASGDSYEQYF.

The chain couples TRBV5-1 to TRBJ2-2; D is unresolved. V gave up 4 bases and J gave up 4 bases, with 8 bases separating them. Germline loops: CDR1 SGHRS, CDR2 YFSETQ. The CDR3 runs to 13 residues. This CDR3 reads CASSQQATGELFF. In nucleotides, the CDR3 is TGCGCCAGCAGCCAGCAGGCCACCGGGGAGCTGTTTTTT.

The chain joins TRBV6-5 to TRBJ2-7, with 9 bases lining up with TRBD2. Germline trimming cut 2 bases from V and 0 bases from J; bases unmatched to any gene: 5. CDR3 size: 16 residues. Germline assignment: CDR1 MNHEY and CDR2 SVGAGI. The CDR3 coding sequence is TGTGCCAGCAGTTACGGCGGGGGGGCCCTCTCCTACGAGCAGTACTTC. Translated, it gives CASSYGGGALSYEQYF.

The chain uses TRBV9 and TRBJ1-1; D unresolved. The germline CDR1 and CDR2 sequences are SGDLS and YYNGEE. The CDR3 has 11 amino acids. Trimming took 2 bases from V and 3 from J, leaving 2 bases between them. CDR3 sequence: CASSVDTEAFF. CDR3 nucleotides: TGTGCCAGCAGCGTCGACACTGAAGCTTTCTTT.

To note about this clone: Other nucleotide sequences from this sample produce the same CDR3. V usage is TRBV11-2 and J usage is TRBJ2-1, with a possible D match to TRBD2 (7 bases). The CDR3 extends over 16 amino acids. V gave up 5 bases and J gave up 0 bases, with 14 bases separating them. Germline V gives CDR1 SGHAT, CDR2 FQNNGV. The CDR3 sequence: CASSRLGGRSYNEQFF. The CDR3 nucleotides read TGTGCCAGCAGCCGCCTGGGGGGGCGCTCCTACAATGAGCAGTTCTTC.

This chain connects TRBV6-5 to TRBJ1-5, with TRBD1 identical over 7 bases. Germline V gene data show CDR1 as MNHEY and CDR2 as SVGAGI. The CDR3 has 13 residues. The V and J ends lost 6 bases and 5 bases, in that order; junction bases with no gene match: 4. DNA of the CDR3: TGTGCCAGCAGGGGACAGACCTATCAGCCCCAGCATTTT. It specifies CASRGQTYQPQHF.

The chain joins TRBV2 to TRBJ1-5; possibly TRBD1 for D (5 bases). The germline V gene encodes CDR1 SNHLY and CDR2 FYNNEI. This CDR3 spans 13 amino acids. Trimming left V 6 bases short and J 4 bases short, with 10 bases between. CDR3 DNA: TGTGCCAGCAGGCGAGAGGGGAATCAGCCCCAGCATTTT. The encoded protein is CASRREGNQPQHF.